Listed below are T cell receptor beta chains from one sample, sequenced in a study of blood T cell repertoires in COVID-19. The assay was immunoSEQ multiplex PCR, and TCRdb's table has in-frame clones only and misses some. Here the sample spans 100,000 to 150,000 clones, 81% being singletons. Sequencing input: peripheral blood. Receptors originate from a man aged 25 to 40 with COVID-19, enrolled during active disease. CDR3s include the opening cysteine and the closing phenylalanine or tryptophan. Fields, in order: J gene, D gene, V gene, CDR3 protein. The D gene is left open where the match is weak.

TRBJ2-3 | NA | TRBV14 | CASSQEYGGNTDTQYF
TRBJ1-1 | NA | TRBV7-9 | CASSLDSGSTEAFF
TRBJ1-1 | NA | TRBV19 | CASSFGTPGRAFF
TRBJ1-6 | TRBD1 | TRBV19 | CASSIRGQFNSPLHF
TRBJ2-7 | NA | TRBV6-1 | CASSESSSYEQYF
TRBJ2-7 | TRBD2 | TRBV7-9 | CASSMTSGGALDEQYF
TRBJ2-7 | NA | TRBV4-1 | CASSQGPDSSYEQYF
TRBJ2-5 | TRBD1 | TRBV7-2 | CASSPQGQGGETQYF
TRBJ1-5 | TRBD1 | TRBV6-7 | CASRPEGADNQPQHF
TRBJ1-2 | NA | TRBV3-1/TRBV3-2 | CASSPYRDRHGYTF
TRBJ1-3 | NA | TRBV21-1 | CASSKDEVRNTIYF
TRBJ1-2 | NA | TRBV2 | CASSGWQANYGYTF
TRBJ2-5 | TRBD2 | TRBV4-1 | CASSQGGGLPSETQYF
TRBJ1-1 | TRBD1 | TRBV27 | CASRPDRGELGNTEAFF
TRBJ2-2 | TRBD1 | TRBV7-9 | CASSPSIFKTGLNTGELFF
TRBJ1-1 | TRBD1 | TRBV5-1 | CASSLGDRLFEEAFF
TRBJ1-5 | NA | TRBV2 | CASSEQGSGPQHF
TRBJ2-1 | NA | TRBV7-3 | CASKQGGSYNEQFF
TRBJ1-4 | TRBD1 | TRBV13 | CASSLRGGPSEKLFF
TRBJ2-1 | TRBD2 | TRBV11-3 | CASSLSGSWIINEQFF
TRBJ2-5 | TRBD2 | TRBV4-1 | CASSQDEVLAGESSGETQYF
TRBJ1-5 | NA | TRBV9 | CASSVGPNQPQHF
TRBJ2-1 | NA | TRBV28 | CASTKMRGRSGDEQFF
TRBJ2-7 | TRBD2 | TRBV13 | CASSLGLAGGPPIEQYF
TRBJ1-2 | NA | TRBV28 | CASSLSRLRTAPVVYTF
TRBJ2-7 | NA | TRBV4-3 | CASSQDPVTAYEQYF
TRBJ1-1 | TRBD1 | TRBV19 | CASSMATGGNTEAFF
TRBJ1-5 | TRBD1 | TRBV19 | CASSLTGVDVPQHF
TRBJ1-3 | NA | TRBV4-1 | CASSLTGPSGNTIYF
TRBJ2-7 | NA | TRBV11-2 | CASSQDTSSPYEQYF
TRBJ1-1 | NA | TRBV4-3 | CASSQEGGLLAEAFF
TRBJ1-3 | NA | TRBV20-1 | CSAGDKSSGNTIYF
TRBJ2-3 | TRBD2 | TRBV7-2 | CASSEKTSAAADTQYF
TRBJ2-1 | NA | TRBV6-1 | CASSERALVILPYNEQFF
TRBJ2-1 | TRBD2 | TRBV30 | CAWSIRIGLARNNEQFF
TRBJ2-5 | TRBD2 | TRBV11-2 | CASSFNPGGWETQYF
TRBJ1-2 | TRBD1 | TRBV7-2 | CASSLPGQNYGYTF
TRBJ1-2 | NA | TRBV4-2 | CASSASLGSAGYTF
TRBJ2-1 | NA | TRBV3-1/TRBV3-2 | CASSQVREQFF
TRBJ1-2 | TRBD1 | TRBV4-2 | CASSQVTGEHYGYTF
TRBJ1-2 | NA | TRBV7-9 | CASSLVLGGNGYTF